The next 15 T cell receptor beta chains were all read from a single sample in a study of Graves' ophthalmopathy and Graves' hyperthyroidism. Beta-chain TCR CDR3 regions were amplified from RNA transcripts. HTBI primers served in a first-round RT-PCR, which a second-round multiplex PCR followed. TCRdb recomputed calls from the multiplex PCR reads with MiXCR, one row per CDR3 protein. The data contain 450,000 or so distinct CDR3 sequences, about 15% of them singletons. The sequenced material came from blood. The source is a woman younger than 45 with Graves' ophthalmopathy.

This clonotype has more than one count but fewer than ten. CDR3 coding DNA: TGTGCCAGTAGTCCGGGACAGGTGGACACCGGGGAGCTGTTTTTT. Translating it yields CASSPGQVDTGELFF. The chain couples TRBV19 to TRBJ2-2; 8 bases match TRBD1. The CDR3 contains 15 residues. V gave up 5 bases and J gave up 3 bases; unmatched junction bases: 5. CDR1 LNHDA and CDR2 SQIVND come from the germline V gene (reference sequence).

This clonotype was detected ten times or more. The chain couples TRBV20-1 to TRBJ2-7; D is possibly TRBD2 (5 bases). The CDR3 covers 15 residues. Between the trimmed V and J ends, which lost 2 bases and 0 bases, there was a span of 14 bases. Germline CDR1 DFQATT, CDR2 SNEGSKA (reference sequence). The CDR3 region has the DNA TGCAGTGCTAGAAGTAGCGCGATAAGCTCCTACGAGCAGTACTTC. This sequence encodes CSARSSAISSYEQYF.

This clonotype was observed at least ten times. The chain uses TRBV7-9 and TRBJ1-1; D is unclear. Germline assignment: CDR1 SEHNR and CDR2 FQNEAQ (reference sequence). This CDR3 is 14 amino acids long. The germline V and J ends were trimmed by 6 bases and 3 bases, with 14 bases remaining between them. CDR3 loop: CASSLWARDTEAFF. CDR3 nucleotide sequence: TGTGCCAGCAGTCTTTGGGCGAGGGACACTGAAGCTTTCTTT.

This clonotype came up many times. The chain links TRBV28 to TRBJ1-1, with a tentative D call TRBD1 (5 bases). The CDR3 is 16 residues long. V was trimmed by 3 bases and J by 4 bases, leaving 18 bases between them. Per germline, CDR1 MDHEN and CDR2 SYDVKM. CDR3 sequence: CASSFREILFGTEAFF. The CDR3 DNA is TGTGCCAGCAGTTTCAGGGAAATATTATTTGGCACTGAAGCTTTCTTT.

This clonotype was seen ten or more times. The chain employs TRBV12-3 or TRBV12-4 and TRBJ1-1; TRBD1 agrees at 7 bases. Unmatched junction bases numbered 9, after V lost 4 bases and J lost 7 bases. This CDR3 has 14 residues. The CDR3 reads CASSYLPGTVEAFF. CDR3 DNA sequence: TGTGCCAGCAGTTACCTACCCGGGACAGTTGAAGCTTTCTTT.

This clonotype was seen repeatedly, ten times or more. J is TRBJ2-7 and V is TRBV28; D is unclear. The ends were cut back, 5 bases at V and 0 bases at J, with 8 bases in the middle. Germline lookup yields CDR1 MDHEN and CDR2 SYDVKM. The CDR3 is 13 residues long. The CDR3 loop is CASSRPGSYEQYF. The CDR3 region has the DNA TGTGCCAGCAGTCGTCCGGGCTCCTACGAGCAGTACTTC. Drawing the rest from reference TRBV28 and TRBJ2-7, the complete variable domain is DVKVTQSSRYLVKRTGEKVFLECVQDMDHENMFWYRQDPGLGLRLIYFSYDVKMKEKGDIPEGYSVSREKKERFSLILESASTNQTSMYLCASSRPGSYEQYFGPGTRLTVT.

This clonotype occurred many times. The V gene is TRBV6-5, the J gene TRBJ1-1; D gene uncertain. V was trimmed by 5 bases and J by 0 bases, leaving 7 bases between them. The CDR3 length is 13 residues. Germline V lookup: CDR1 MNHEY, CDR2 SVGAGI. CDR3 in DNA: TGTGCCAGCAGTCACAACTTGAACACTGAAGCTTTCTTT. It codes for CASSHNLNTEAFF.

In regard to this clonotype: The conserved closing phenylalanine or tryptophan is absent in this CDR3, likely reflecting a read error. V gene TRBV7-9 combines with J gene TRBJ2-5; 8 nucleotides line up with TRBD2. Germline V gene data show CDR1 as SEHNR and CDR2 as FQNEAQ (reference sequence). This CDR3 is built from 16 residues. The CDR3 spells CASSWSGRAAQESQYY. CDR3 nucleotide sequence: TGTGCCAGCAGCTGGTCCGGGAGGGCGGCCCAAGAGTCCCAGTACTAC.

The chain joins TRBV11-2 to TRBJ1-1; D might be TRBD1 (6 bases). The CDR3 loop spans 17 amino acids. Germline V gene lookup returns CDR1 SGHAT and CDR2 FQNNGV. The V gene lost 8 bases and the J gene lost 0 bases, with 22 bases spanning the gap. The CDR3, as DNA: TGTGCCAGCCTTATATCTTACAGGGCTCGAATGAACACTGAAGCTTTCTTT. This translates into CASLISYRARMNTEAFF.

This clonotype has at least ten counts. This sequence joins TRBV6-8 and TRBJ1-5; TRBD1 matches 9 bases. V lost 4 bases and J lost 3; bases outside the gene matches: 16. This CDR3 has 19 amino acids. The germline gives CDR1 MNHGY, CDR2 SAAAGT. CDR3 sequence: CASSSQSEGDRENNQPQHF. CDR3 in DNA: TGTGCCAGCAGTTCACAATCTGAAGGGGACAGGGAGAACAATCAGCCCCAGCATTTT.

The gene calls are TRBV12-3 or TRBV12-4 and TRBJ1-2, with D possibly matching TRBD1 (5 bases). Trimming took 8 bases from V and 4 from J, leaving 20 bases between them. The CDR3 is made up of 15 amino acids. DNA for the CDR3: TGTGCCAGCGGCTCCTGGGCAGGGATGGTCTATGGCTACACCTTC. This encodes CASGSWAGMVYGYTF.

This clonotype was seen repeatedly, ten times or more. This chain links TRBV6-1 with TRBJ2-7; D is uncertain. Trimming removed 6 bases at V and 3 bases at J, with 12 bases between. Germline V CDR1 and CDR2: MNHNS, SASEGT. The CDR3 is 13 residues long. Here the CDR3 reads CASRATANYEQYF. CDR3 nucleotide sequence: TGTGCCAGCAGGGCTACAGCCAACTACGAGCAGTACTTC.

Ten or more counts support this clonotype. The chain carries TRBV7-3 and TRBJ2-2; D gene ambiguous. With 5 bases removed from V and 4 bases from J, the gap between germline ends came to 8 bases. Germline loops: CDR1 SGHTA, CDR2 FQGTGA. The CDR3 is made up of 13 amino acids. CDR3 loop: CASSPLVTGELFF. In DNA form, the CDR3 reads TGTGCCAGCAGCCCCCTCGTCACCGGGGAGCTGTTTTTT.

V is TRBV6-1 and J is TRBJ1-5; no reliable D call. The CDR3 is 13 residues long. Deletions cut 2 bases from V and 6 bases from J, with 8 bases between. Germline V gene lookup returns CDR1 MNHNS and CDR2 SASEGT. DNA for the CDR3: TGTGCCAGCAGTGAAAAATGGGTTCAGCCCCAGCATTTT. Translated, it gives CASSEKWVQPQHF.

This clonotype was observed at least ten times. The chain combines TRBV11-2 with TRBJ2-6; D might be TRBD2 (6 bases). From germline, CDR1 is SGHAT and CDR2 FQNNGV. The ends were cut back, 5 bases at V and 0 bases at J, with 20 bases in the middle. The CDR3 covers 19 residues. The CDR3 nucleotides are TGTGCCAGCAGCCTAGGGTTGGGGGACTCGGGCTCTGGGGCCAACGTCCTGACTTTC. Translation gives CASSLGLGDSGSGANVLTF.